Sequencing of this T cell receptor (beta chain) was carried out in a study of PD-L1 blockade in urothelial cancer. Turning to the study itself: Each participant's history included 0 to 3 prior chemotherapy regimens. Blood was tested 3 weeks (second dose) and 6 weeks into treatment.

Only in-frame clones appear in the TCRdb table, and some are missing; sequencing was by immunoSEQ multiplex PCR. The data hold tens of thousands of clones, with around 86% observed a single time. The CDR3 loop spans 14 amino acids. With V trimmed by 5 bases and J by 3 bases, 6 bases remained unmatched. Germline V CDR1 and CDR2: SEHNR, FQNEAQ (reference sequence). The time point is: pretreatment peripheral blood. The study collected 1 to 8 samples per patient, pretreatment and on-treatment. The sample in question was PBMCs, obtained around atezolizumab (anti-PD-L1) treatment. This clonotype originated in a man in his fifties or sixties with urothelial cancer. The chain is built from TRBV7-9 and TRBJ2-7; 8 nucleotides agree with TRBD1. In DNA form, the CDR3 reads TGTGCCAGCAGCCTCTCACAGGGGGGCTACGAGCAGTACTTC. Translation gives CASSLSQGGYEQYF.